This T cell receptor (beta chain) was observed in a study (dated 2017 in TCRdb). About the full investigation: Human CD8+ TCR repertoires recognizing immunodominant viral antigens were characterized by means of sequence and structural analyses.

TCRdb shows the sequencer as Illumina HiSeq 2500. Clones were called with MiXCR by TCRdb after fastp trimmed the public reads at Q25, and only in-frame beta chains were retained. Each CDR3 protein appears once, grouped with its most common genes and DNA. The sample has about 420 distinct CDR3 sequences on record, less than 35% of them singletons. The ten top clones hold around 93% of the sample. The cysteine opens and the phenylalanine closes a CDR3 of 13 amino acids. The only DNA kept is the CDR3, 39 bases in frame from the first base. Broad study findings and their caveats: Reports indicated that CD8+ TCR repertoires specific to different immunodominant viral antigens were highly diverse and distinct from one another.

Worth noting for this clonotype: The antigen it recognizes is unknown. A much larger clone differs by one base, so this may be a read error.

This receptor chain uses TRBV12-3 or TRBV12-4 and TRBJ2-5; the D segment could be TRBD1, given 5 matching bases. The specimen was CD8+ T cells (not recorded whether cultured). This TCR was sampled from a male donor. DNA sequence: TGTGCCAGCGGGGTGGGGCCCCAAGAGACCCGGTACTTC. This sequence encodes CASGVGPQETRYF.